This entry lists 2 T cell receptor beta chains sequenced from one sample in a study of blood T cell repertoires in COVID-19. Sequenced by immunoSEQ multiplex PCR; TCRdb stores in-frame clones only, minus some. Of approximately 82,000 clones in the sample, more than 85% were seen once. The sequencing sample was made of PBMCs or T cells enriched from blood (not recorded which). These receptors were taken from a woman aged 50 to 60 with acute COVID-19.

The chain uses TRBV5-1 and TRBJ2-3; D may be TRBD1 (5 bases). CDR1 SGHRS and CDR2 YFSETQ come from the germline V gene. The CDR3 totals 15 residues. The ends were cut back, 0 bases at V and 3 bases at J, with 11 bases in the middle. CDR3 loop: CASSLGQGGTDTQYF. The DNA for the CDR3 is TGCGCCAGCAGCTTGGGGCAGGGTGGGACAGATACGCAGTATTTT.

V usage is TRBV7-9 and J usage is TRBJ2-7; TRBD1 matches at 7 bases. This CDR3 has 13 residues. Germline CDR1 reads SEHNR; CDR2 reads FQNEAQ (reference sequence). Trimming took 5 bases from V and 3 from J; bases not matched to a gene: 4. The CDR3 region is CASSQRDSYEQYF. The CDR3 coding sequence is TGTGCCAGCAGCCAACGGGACAGCTACGAGCAGTACTTC.